These 21 T cell receptor beta chains came from one sample sequenced in a study of shared clonotypes between healthy human individuals. Only in-frame clones appear in the TCRdb table, and some are missing; sequencing was by immunoSEQ multiplex PCR. The sample holds around 690,000 clones, less than 95% seen once. Sequencing used memory CD8+ T cells from PBMCs. Documented subset: CD45RO+ cells pooled with CCR7-negative TemRA cells. These receptors were taken from a man aged 18 to 35 in good health. Some clones in this sample may be carry-over from other donors' samples.

The chain uses TRBV29-1 and TRBJ2-7; the D call may be TRBD1 or TRBD2 (5 bases each). Germline CDR1 and CDR2: SQVTM and ANQGSEA. The CDR3 is made up of 16 amino acids. Between the trimmed V and J ends, which lost 7 bases and 2 bases, there was a span of 24 bases. The CDR3 bases are TGCAGCGCCCTGGGCCCGGGACGGGAAATCACCTACGAGCAGTACTTC. Translated: CSALGPGREITYEQYF.

The chain couples TRBV21-1 to TRBJ1-6; the table's TRBD1 call for D was not verified on the DNA. TRBV21-1 corresponds to a pseudogene. This CDR3 is built from 14 residues. This CDR3 reads CASYRDRGHSPLHF. The CDR3 coding sequence is TGTGCCAGTTACCGGGACAGGGGGCACTCACCCCTCCACTTT.

The chain employs TRBV9 and TRBJ1-3; D is unclear. V was trimmed by 0 bases and J by 4 bases, leaving 11 bases between them. CDR3 length equals 15 residues. The germline CDR1 and CDR2 sequences are SGDLS and YYNGEE. CDR3 sequence: CASSVDVGRGNTIYF. DNA of the CDR3: TGTGCCAGCAGCGTAGACGTCGGAAGGGGAAACACCATATATTTT.

This clone has only a few counts. V gene TRBV7-9 combines with J gene TRBJ2-1; TRBD2 matches 7 bases. The germline V gene has CDR1 SEHNR and CDR2 FQNEAQ (reference sequence). The junction had 9 bases not matched to a gene; V was cut back by 4 bases and J by 3 bases. This CDR3 comprises 16 residues. CDR3 sequence reads: CASSSTRGSLYNEQFF. The CDR3 DNA reads TGTGCCAGCAGCTCCACCCGCGGGAGTCTCTACAATGAGCAGTTCTTC.

J is TRBJ2-1 and V is TRBV29-1, with 7 nucleotides matching TRBD2. Germline V CDR1 and CDR2: SQVTM, ANQGSEA. V shed 8 bases, J shed 3 bases, and the junction held 7 bases outside the gene matches. The CDR3 is 13 residues long. In nucleotides, the CDR3 is TGCAGCTCGACGGGAGGACGCTACAATGAGCAGTTCTTC. It is translated as CSSTGGRYNEQFF.

The CDR3 nucleotides read TGTGCCAGCACCTCGGGACTAACGGGAGAGCAGTTCTTC. Translated: CASTSGLTGEQFF. The chain combines TRBV7-9 with TRBJ2-1; 7 positions agree with TRBD2. Germline lookup yields CDR1 SEHNR and CDR2 FQNEAQ (reference sequence). CDR3 length: 13 amino acids. The V segment lost 7 bases and the J segment 10 bases; nucleotides outside the gene matches: 10.

The V and J genes are TRBV7-6 and TRBJ2-1, with TRBD1 identical over 10 bases. Germline CDR1 and CDR2: SGHVS and FNYEAQ. V lost 10 bases to trimming and J lost 7 bases; unmatched junction nucleotides: 10. The CDR3 covers 14 residues. In DNA form, the CDR3 reads TGTGCCACCTCCCGGCGGACAGGGGGGAATGAGCAGTTCTTC. Translated, it gives CATSRRTGGNEQFF.

This clone was recorded only once. CDR3 nucleotides: TGTGCCAGCAGTGGACAGGGGGTATCTAATCAGCCCCAGCATTTT. It specifies CASSGQGVSNQPQHF. The V and J genes are TRBV27 and TRBJ1-5, with 10 bases matching TRBD1. The V gene end was trimmed by 5 bases and the J gene end by 4 bases; junction bases not matched to a gene: 5. This CDR3 is built from 15 residues. Germline-derived CDR1 and CDR2 are MNHEY and SMNVEV (reference sequence).

This clone appeared a single time. The chain employs TRBV21-1 and TRBJ2-5; the table's D call, TRBD2, was not checked against the DNA. TRBV21-1 is flagged as a pseudogene. CDR3 length equals 15 residues. The CDR3 is CASSKFGSKLETQYF. The CDR3 nucleotides are TGTGCCAGCAGCAAATTCGGGAGTAAATTGGAGACCCAGTACTTC.

This chain joins TRBV18 and TRBJ2-5, with 11 bases fitting TRBD2. Trimming cost V 1 base and J 1 base; bases outside gene matches: 11. The CDR3 sequence is 19 residues long. Germline V gives CDR1 KGHSH, CDR2 LQKENI. The DNA for the CDR3 is TGTGCCAGCTCACCACTAGCGGGAGGGCCCTCGTTTTTCCAAGAGACCCAGTACTTC. Translated: CASSPLAGGPSFFQETQYF.

The chain carries TRBV5-1 and TRBJ2-2; TRBD2 aligns across 11 bases. There are 16 residues in the CDR3. Germline values: CDR1 SGHRS, CDR2 YFSETQ. V dropped 4 bases and J dropped 4; count of bases not matched to a gene: 6. The CDR3 is CASSERLAGLTGELFF. The CDR3 nucleotides read TGCGCCAGCAGCGAAAGACTAGCGGGACTCACCGGGGAGCTGTTTTTT.

The V and J genes are TRBV5-1 and TRBJ2-1; D is perhaps TRBD2 (6 bases). Germline lookup yields CDR1 SGHRS and CDR2 YFSETQ. This CDR3 contains 14 residues. V was shortened by 3 bases and J by 8 bases, with 15 bases between the two germline ends. The CDR3 sequence is CASSSTWSGDEQFF. The DNA for the CDR3 is TGCGCCAGCAGCTCTACCTGGTCGGGGGATGAGCAGTTCTTC.

J is TRBJ2-1 and V is TRBV9, with TRBD2 identical over 8 bases. V was pared by 4 bases and J by 7 bases, with 13 bases of the junction left unmatched. Germline values: CDR1 SGDLS, CDR2 YYNGEE. The CDR3 extends over 16 amino acids. The CDR3 sequence is CASSTRAGVNLNEQFF. The CDR3 region has the DNA TGTGCCAGCAGCACCCGAGCGGGAGTTAATCTAAATGAGCAGTTCTTC. The entire variable domain, with the rest obtained from reference TRBV9 and TRBJ2-1, is as follows: DSGVTQTPKHLITATGQRVTLRCSPRSGDLSVYWYQQSLDQGLQFLIQYYNGEERAKGNILERFSAQQFPDLHSELNLSSLELGDSALYFCASSTRAGVNLNEQFFGPGTRLTVL.

The chain carries TRBV6-5 and TRBJ2-3, with 7 bases lining up with TRBD1. Germline V lookup: CDR1 MNHEY, CDR2 SVGAGI. V lost 2 bases and J lost 4; bases outside the gene matches: 3. This CDR3 spans 14 amino acids. The chain's CDR3 is CASSYTGVADTQYF. CDR3 nucleotides: TGTGCCAGCAGTTACACAGGGGTGGCAGATACGCAGTATTTT.

This clone was observed at least ten times. Different DNA sequences within this sample yield the same CDR3. The chain links TRBV11-2 to TRBJ2-5; D is uncertain. V was clipped by 3 bases and J by 9 bases, with 11 bases between them. This CDR3 is built from 12 residues. CDR1 and CDR2 (germline): SGHAT, FQNNGV. DNA for the CDR3: TGTGCCAGCAGCTTCCTGAGTGGGGCCCAGTACTTC. Its protein is CASSFLSGAQYF.

The gene calls are TRBV28 and TRBJ1-2; D not resolved. Germline V gene sequence: CDR1 MDHEN, CDR2 SYDVKM. The CDR3 covers 18 residues. V lost 3 bases to trimming and J lost 4 bases, with 24 bases between them. CDR3 DNA sequence: TGTGCCAGCAGTTTCCTTAAACATAACCTCCCGCCCGGCTATGGCTACACCTTC. Translated: CASSFLKHNLPPGYGYTF.

CDR3 in amino acids: CASSRGHSGELFF. DNA of the CDR3: TGTGCCAGCAGCCGGGGTCACTCCGGGGAGCTGTTTTTT. The chain carries TRBV5-6 and TRBJ2-2; possibly TRBD2 for D (5 bases). The CDR3 is 13 amino acids. V gave up 4 bases and J gave up 6 bases, with 10 bases separating them. Germline V gene sequence: CDR1 SGHDT, CDR2 YYEEEE.

CDR3 in amino acids: CASSSQSTGGFGYTF. CDR3 DNA: TGTGCCAGCAGCTCCCAAAGTACAGGGGGTTTTGGCTACACCTTC. This sequence joins TRBV7-2 and TRBJ1-2, with TRBD1 matching 8 bases. Germline assignment: CDR1 SGHTA and CDR2 FQGNSA. The CDR3 consists of 15 residues. Unmatched junction bases numbered 11, after V lost 4 bases and J lost 7 bases.

The V and J genes are TRBV2 and TRBJ1-2, with 7 nucleotides matching TRBD1. Trimming took 8 bases from V and 4 from J; bases not matched to a gene: 10. This CDR3 comprises 14 residues. Looked up from germline, CDR1 is SNHLY and CDR2 is FYNNEI. CDR3: CASAQGGLVYGYTF. Written as DNA, the CDR3 is TGTGCCAGCGCTCAGGGGGGCCTCGTCTATGGCTACACCTTC. Drawing the rest from reference TRBV2 and TRBJ1-2, the complete variable domain is EPEVTQTPSHQVTQMGQEVILRCVPISNHLYFYWYRQILGQKVEFLVSFYNNEISEKSEIFDDQFSVERPDGSNFTLKIRSTKLEDSAMYFCASAQGGLVYGYTFGSGTRLTVV.

The chain couples TRBV5-3 to TRBJ1-3, with TRBD1 matching over 8 bases. TRBV5-3 has ORF status, its function being uncertain. J lost 4 bases, V lost 10 bases, and 10 bases had no gene match. This CDR3 comprises 14 residues. The CDR3 DNA reads as TGTGCCGGATATCCCGGGACAGGAGGAAACACCATATATTTT. It specifies CAGYPGTGGNTIYF.

The chain employs TRBV6-1 and TRBJ1-3, with no clear D. The CDR3 is 14 residues long. CDR1 and CDR2 (germline): MNHNS, SASEGT. V dropped 4 bases and J dropped 0 bases, with 7 bases sitting between them. The CDR3 coding sequence is TGTGCCAGCAGTGTTGAGGGCTCTGGAAACACCATATATTTT. As protein: CASSVEGSGNTIYF.